Listed below are T cell receptor beta chains from one sample, sequenced in a study of cytomegalovirus exposure and HLA in healthy donors. The method was immunoSEQ multiplex PCR; TCRdb's version includes in-frame clones alone and lacks a portion of them. This sample has about 190,000 clones, with 80% found just once. Material for sequencing was PBMCs. The source is a boy under 18 in good health and CMV-seronegative. The CDR3 runs from the conserved cysteine through the conserved F or W. A D gene is named only where the DNA matches it firmly. Size is stated for part of the rows, as once, few or many counts, or as a class when the clone is expanded.

CDR3 | DNA | J | V | D | size
CASSPGGGGLGTEAFF | TGTGCCAGCAGCCCTGGTGGGGGGGGTTTGGGCACTGAAGCTTTCTTT | TRBJ1-1 | TRBV7-8 | - | -
CASSLGGPPSHEQFF | TGCGCCAGCAGCTTGGGGGGCCCCCCGTCCCATGAGCAGTTCTTC | TRBJ2-1 | TRBV5-1 | - | once
CAWQGKGNSPLHF | TGTGCCTGGCAGGGGAAGGGGAATTCACCCCTCCACTTT | TRBJ1-6 | TRBV30 | - | -
CASSEPPDRDYGYTF | TGTGCCAGCAGTGAACCCCCAGACAGGGACTATGGCTACACCTTC | TRBJ1-2 | TRBV6-1 | TRBD1 | -
CASSLGGGWGGHSEQYF | TGTGCCAGCAGCTTGGGAGGAGGGTGGGGGGGCCATTCCGAGCAGTACTTC | TRBJ2-7 | TRBV5-4 | - | -
CASSPAGGPDTQYF | TGCGCCAGCAGCCCGGCGGGGGGCCCAGATACGCAGTATTTT | TRBJ2-3 | TRBV5-1 | TRBD2 | -
CSSSLAGGQRAFF | TGTTCCAGCAGCTTAGCGGGGGGGCAGAGGGCTTTCTTT | TRBJ1-1 | TRBV7-9 | - | once
CASSPPHTGSTEAFF | TGTGCCAGCTCACCACCGCACACAGGGTCCACTGAAGCTTTCTTT | TRBJ1-1 | TRBV18 | - | -
CASSLAPDTGNTIYF | TGTGCCAGCAGCTTAGCCCCGGACACTGGAAACACCATATATTTT | TRBJ1-3 | TRBV7-2 | - | once
CASSVGAGGTSSYNEQFF | TGTGCCAGCAGCGTAGGAGCGGGAGGGACGAGCTCCTACAATGAGCAGTTCTTC | TRBJ2-1 | TRBV9 | TRBD2 | -
CASSIPPGTWTNTGELFF | TGTGCCAGTAGTATTCCACCCGGGACTTGGACCAACACCGGGGAGCTGTTTTTT | TRBJ2-2 | TRBV19 | - | -
CASSPTGVGANVLTF | TGTGCCAGCAGCCCGACAGGGGTGGGGGCCAACGTCCTGACTTTC | TRBJ2-6 | TRBV2 | TRBD1 | -
CSSILTGGDPGELFF | TGTTCCAGCATCTTGACGGGGGGAGATCCCGGGGAGCTGTTTTTT | TRBJ2-2 | TRBV7-9 | TRBD2 | -
CARSFKARGTSGGEGNTGELFF | TGTGCCAGAAGCTTCAAAGCGAGAGGGACTAGCGGGGGGGAAGGAAACACCGGGGAGCTGTTTTTT | TRBJ2-2 | TRBV7-5 | - | -
CASRRSWDSYEQYF | TGTGCCAGTCGTAGGAGTTGGGACAGCTACGAGCAGTACTTC | TRBJ2-7 | TRBV27 | TRBD1 | -
CASSEGGQTGGGNSPLHF | TGTGCCAGCAGTGAGGGGGGCCAGACAGGGGGCGGAAATTCACCCCTCCACTTT | TRBJ1-6 | TRBV2 | TRBD1 | few
CASSLGTLPQGPGELFF | TGCGCCAGCAGCTTGGGCACTCTCCCACAGGGCCCCGGGGAGCTGTTTTTT | TRBJ2-2 | TRBV5-1 | - | once
CASSIQVDQPQHF | TGTGCCAGTAGTATCCAGGTTGATCAGCCCCAGCATTTT | TRBJ1-5 | TRBV19 | - | -
CASKPPGGLNTEAFF | TGTGCCAGCAAACCCCCCGGGGGGCTGAACACTGAAGCTTTCTTT | TRBJ1-1 | TRBV7-8 | - | once
CATSRVEGGVLEQYF | TGTGCCACCAGCAGAGTGGAAGGGGGGGTACTCGAGCAGTACTTC | TRBJ2-7 | TRBV15 | - | -
CASSFQRFAGDTDTQYF | TGTGCCAGCAGTTTTCAGAGGTTTGCGGGAGACACAGATACGCAGTATTTT | TRBJ2-3 | TRBV27 | TRBD2 | -
CASSMLLAGVNVLTF | TGTGCCAGTAGTATGCTACTAGCGGGGGTCAACGTCCTGACTTTC | TRBJ2-6 | TRBV19 | TRBD2 | -
CASSQGGRAGELFF | TGCGCCAGCAGCCAAGGAGGGAGGGCCGGGGAGCTGTTTTTT | TRBJ2-2 | TRBV4-3 | TRBD2 | -
CACRRASGDYNEQFF | TGTGCCTGTAGGAGGGCTAGCGGCGATTACAATGAGCAGTTCTTC | TRBJ2-1 | TRBV4-2 | TRBD2 | -
CASSLNRGWEAFF | TGTGCCAGCAGTTTAAACAGGGGTTGGGAAGCTTTCTTT | TRBJ1-1 | TRBV27 | TRBD1 | few
CASSSGLAGITDTQYF | TGTGCCAGCAGTTCGGGACTAGCGGGAATCACAGATACGCAGTATTTT | TRBJ2-3 | TRBV27 | TRBD2 | -
CASSGRDRGIYGYTF | TGTGCCAGCAGTGGTAGGGACAGGGGGATCTATGGCTACACCTTC | TRBJ1-2 | TRBV6-1 | TRBD1 | -